The T cell receptor beta chain under discussion was sequenced for a study of T cells in tumors after PD-1 blockade. About the study: Daily vismodegib 150 mg continued in a subset of anti-PD-1-treated patients.

V dropped 5 bases and J dropped 2 bases, with 9 bases sitting between them. CDR1 is LNHDA, CDR2 SQIVND, per germline (reference sequence). CDR3 length: 13 amino acids. To note about this clone: What it binds is unknown.

Libraries were prepared by immunoSEQ multiplex PCR; TCRdb keeps only in-frame clonotypes and omits some of them. The sample shows fewer than 40,000 clones, 73% of them seen only once. Input was roughly 550 ng to 6,500 ng of genomic DNA from tumor or blood. Study-wide results and limits: Some novel exhausted tumor clones appeared in pre-treatment blood, suggesting peripheral recruitment.

The genes are TRBV19 and TRBJ1-1, with D unclear. This clonotype was sampled from a human donor with basal cell carcinoma. Specimen: PBMCs, collected after anti-PD-1 treatment. CDR3 sequence (DNA): TGTGCCAGTAGTGAAGACCACAACACTGAAGCTTTCTTT. It is translated as CASSEDHNTEAFF. The complete variable domain, with remaining parts taken from reference TRBV19 and TRBJ1-1, reads DGGITQSPKYLFRKEGQNVTLSCEQNLNHDAMYWYRQDPGQGLRLIYYSQIVNDFQKGDIAEGYSVSREKKESFPLTVTSAQKNPTAFYLCASSEDHNTEAFFGQGTRLTVV.